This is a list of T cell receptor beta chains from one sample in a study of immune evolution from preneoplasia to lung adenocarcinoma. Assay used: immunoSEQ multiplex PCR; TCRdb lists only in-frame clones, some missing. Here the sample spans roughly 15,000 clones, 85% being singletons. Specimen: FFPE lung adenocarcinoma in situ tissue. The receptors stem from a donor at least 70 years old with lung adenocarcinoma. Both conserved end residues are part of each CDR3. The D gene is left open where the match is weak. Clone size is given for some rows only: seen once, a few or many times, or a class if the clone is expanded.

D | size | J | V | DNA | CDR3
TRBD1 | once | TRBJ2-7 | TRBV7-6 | TGTGCCAGCAGCGCGGACAGGGGGCTGAGCGAGCAGTACTTC | CASSADRGLSEQYF
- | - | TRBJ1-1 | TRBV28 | TGTGCCAGCAGTCCAAAGCGGGATAAAAACACTGAAGCTTTCTTT | CASSPKRDKNTEAFF
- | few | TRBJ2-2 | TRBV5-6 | TGTGCCAGCAGCCTGGGGGGCGGAAACACCGGGGAGCTGTTTTTT | CASSLGGGNTGELFF
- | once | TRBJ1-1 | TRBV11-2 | TGTGCCAGCAGCCGCCGGACGGTCGAGAACACTGAAGCTTTCTTT | CASSRRTVENTEAFF
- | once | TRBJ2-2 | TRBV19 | TGTGCCAGTAGTACTGGACCTTTCGGGGAGCTGTTTTTT | CASSTGPFGELFF
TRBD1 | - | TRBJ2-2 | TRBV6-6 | TGTGCCAGCACATGGGACAGGAACACCGGGGAGCTGTTTTTT | CASTWDRNTGELFF
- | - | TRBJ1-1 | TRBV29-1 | TGCAGCGGAGTAATGGGAACTGAAGCTTTCTTT | CSGVMGTEAFF
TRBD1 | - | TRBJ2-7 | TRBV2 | TGTGCCAGCAGTGAGGGAAAGACAGGGACCATCCACGAGCAGTACTTC | CASSEGKTGTIHEQYF
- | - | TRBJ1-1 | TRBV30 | TGTGCCGCAGAGGGGGGGGGATCCACTGAAGCTTTCTTT | CAAEGGGSTEAFF
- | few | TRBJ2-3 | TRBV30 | TGTGCCTGGAGCAGAGGACAGTACACAGATACGCAGTATTTT | CAWSRGQYTDTQYF
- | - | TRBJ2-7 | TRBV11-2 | TGTGCCAGCAGCCCCTCGGGGGCCACCTACGAGCAGTACTTC | CASSPSGATYEQYF
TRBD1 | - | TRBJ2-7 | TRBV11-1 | TGTGCCAGCAGCTTAGAGGGACAGAGCTCCTACGAGCAGTACTTC | CASSLEGQSSYEQYF
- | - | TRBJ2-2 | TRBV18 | TGTGCCAGCTCACCACCAGGGCTAAGGGACACCGGGGAGCTGTTTTTT | CASSPPGLRDTGELFF
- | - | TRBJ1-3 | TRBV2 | TGTGCCAGCAAGGGCAGGACTTTTGGAAACACCATATATTTT | CASKGRTFGNTIYF
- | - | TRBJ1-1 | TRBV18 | TGTGCCAGCTCAGCGGGGGGTAAGGGGACTGAAGCTTTCTTT | CASSAGGKGTEAFF
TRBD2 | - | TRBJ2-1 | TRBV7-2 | TGTGCCAGCAGCTTAGCTAGCGGGCCATACAATGAGCAGTTCTTC | CASSLASGPYNEQFF
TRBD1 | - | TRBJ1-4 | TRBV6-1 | TGTGCCAGCAGTGAATCTCTGGGACAGGAGGGAGAAAAACTGTTTTTT | CASSESLGQEGEKLFF
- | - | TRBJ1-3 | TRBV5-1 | TGCGCCAGCAGCTCCGGGACAACCTCTGGAAACACCATATATTTT | CASSSGTTSGNTIYF
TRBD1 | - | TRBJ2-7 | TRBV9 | TGTGCCAGCAGCCCAACCGGACAGGGTTTTGGCGAGCAGTACTTC | CASSPTGQGFGEQYF
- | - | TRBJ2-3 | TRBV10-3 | TGTGCCATCTCGTTCGGTGGGTTCACAGATACGCAGTATTTT | CAISFGGFTDTQYF
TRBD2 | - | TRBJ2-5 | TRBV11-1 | TGTGCCAGCACCCACGGCGGGGAGGGTGAGACCCAGTACTTC | CASTHGGEGETQYF
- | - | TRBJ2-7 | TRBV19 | TGTGCCAGTAGCCAGAGTTCGTACGAGCAGTACTTC | CASSQSSYEQYF
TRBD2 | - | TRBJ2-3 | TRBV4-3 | TGCGCCAGCAGCCAAAACTTGGCGGGAGGCATTGATACGCAGTATTTT | CASSQNLAGGIDTQYF
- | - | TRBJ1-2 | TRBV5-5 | TGTGCCAGCAGCACCCGGGGGGGTTATGGCTACACCTTC | CASSTRGGYGYTF
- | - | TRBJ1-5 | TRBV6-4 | TGTGCCAGCAGGGGGGGGCTGATTATGAGCAATCAGCCCCAGCATTTT | CASRGGLIMSNQPQHF
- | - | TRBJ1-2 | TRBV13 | TGTGCCAGCACCTCCCAAAAACAGGGAAACTATGGCTACACCTTC | CASTSQKQGNYGYTF
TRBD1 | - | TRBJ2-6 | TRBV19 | TGTGCCAGCCTGGACAGGATAAGCTCTGGGGCCAACGTCCTGACTTTC | CASLDRISSGANVLTF
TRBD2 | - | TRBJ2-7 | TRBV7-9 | TGTGCCAGCAGCTTAGAAGCGGGGCGATCCTACGAGCAGTACTTC | CASSLEAGRSYEQYF
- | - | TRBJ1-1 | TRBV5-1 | TGCGCCAGCAGCGCTGGACCGGGAAACACTGAAGCTTTCTTT | CASSAGPGNTEAFF
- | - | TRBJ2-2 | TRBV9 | TGTGCCAGCAGCGCCAGCTTTTCCGGGGAGCTGTTTTTT | CASSASFSGELFF
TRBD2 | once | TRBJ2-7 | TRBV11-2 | TGTGCCAGCAGCCCTAGCGGGGGAGGTGCCTACGAGCAGTACTTC | CASSPSGGGAYEQYF
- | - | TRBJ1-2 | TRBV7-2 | TGTGCCAGCAGCTTAGCACCCGACGGCTACACCTTC | CASSLAPDGYTF
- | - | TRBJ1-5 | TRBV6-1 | TGTGCCAGCAGTGAACTCCGACAGGCCTATCAGCCCCAGCATTTT | CASSELRQAYQPQHF
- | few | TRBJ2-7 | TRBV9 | TGTGCCAGCAGCGTGGGGACTCGCAGCGAGCAGTACTTC | CASSVGTRSEQYF
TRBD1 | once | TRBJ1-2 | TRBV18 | TGTGCCAGCTCGCGAAACCTACAGGGGTCCCACTATGGCTACACCTTC | CASSRNLQGSHYGYTF
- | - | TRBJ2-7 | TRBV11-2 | TGTGCCAGCAGCTTAGCGGGAGCCCACTACGAGCAGTACTTC | CASSLAGAHYEQYF
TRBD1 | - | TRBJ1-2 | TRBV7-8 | TGTGCCAGCAGCCCGAGGACAGGGGGCGTCTATGGCTACACCTTC | CASSPRTGGVYGYTF
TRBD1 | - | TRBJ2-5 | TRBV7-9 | TGTGCCAGCAGCAGAACAGGGGGTGACGAGACCCAGTACTTC | CASSRTGGDETQYF
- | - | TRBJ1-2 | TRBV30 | TGTGCCTGGAGTGTCGGGACCTCTGGGTATGGCTACACCTTC | CAWSVGTSGYGYTF
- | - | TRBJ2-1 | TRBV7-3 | TGTGCCAGCAGCTCAGACGGGACTCTCCTCGAGGATGAGCAGTTCTTC | CASSSDGTLLEDEQFF
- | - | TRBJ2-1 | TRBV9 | TGTGCCAGCAGCGTAGGATCCAGTGATGAGCAGTTCTTC | CASSVGSSDEQFF